The present TCR beta chain was sequenced within a study of cytomegalovirus exposure and HLA in healthy donors. Findings of the study overall: Reported results showed that the classifier diagnosed cytomegalovirus status with high specificity and sensitivity. TCR beta chain V- and J-gene trimming was linked, in a later analysis, to a missense variant in DCLRE1C. Accurate HLA-A and HLA-B prediction from TCR beta sequences was reported for most subjects. In a later analysis, across HLA loci, associated TCR counts were highest for DRB1, lowest for HLA-C.

PCR involved 60 Vbeta and 13 Jbeta primers. The data were produced by immunoSEQ multiplex PCR, yet TCRdb's version contains in-frame clones alone and is incomplete. This sample has 200,000 to 250,000 clones; roughly 84% occur once, and the top ten carry about 1.7%. Trimming took off 3 bases at V and 4 bases at J, with 13 bases between the two ends. From germline, CDR1 is SQVTM and CDR2 ANQGSEA. The CDR3 contains 14 residues. Comment on this clone: As yet, its antigen is unknown.

The gene calls are TRBV29-1 and TRBJ2-1, with D maybe TRBD2 (6 bases). The origin of this receptor is a man between 50 and 59 years old in good health and CMV-seronegative. Sequencing was performed on PBMCs. The CDR3, as DNA: TGCAGCGTTGATGAGCGGGCAATGTACAATGAGCAGTTCTTC. Translated: CSVDERAMYNEQFF.